The 30 T cell receptor beta chains given below trace back to one sample, sequenced in a study of CXCR3-negative and CXCR3-positive naive CD8 T cells. 5' RACE that incorporated UMI labels was used to prepare the TRB cDNA libraries. TCRdb re-analyzed the 5' RACE reads; it lists each CDR3 protein once, without DNA. This sample contains 130,000 or so distinct CDR3 sequences. The sample was naive CXCR3- CD8+ T cells from blood. Sample subset: CD45RO-CCR7+CD27+CD95- naive CD8+ T cells lacking CXCR3 (TNR3-). Receptors were obtained from a human donor in good health. Some clones in this sample may be carry-over from other donors' samples.

The chain joins TRBV7-9 to TRBJ2-1; TCRdb gives TRBD2 as the D gene, but with no DNA this cannot be confirmed. The CDR3 runs 16 residues. CDR1 and CDR2 (germline): SEHNR, FQNEAQ (reference sequence). This CDR3 is CASSPPSGRMYNEQFF.

The chain uses TRBV20-1 and TRBJ2-1. The CDR3 covers 16 residues. Germline CDR1 DFQATT, CDR2 SNEGSKA (reference sequence). The CDR3 sequence: CSARDTGLNSYNEQFF.

The CDR3 loop is CASSHKEGGGPQHF. The chain joins TRBV4-3 to TRBJ1-5; without DNA, the TCRdb call of TRBD1 cannot be checked. This CDR3 comprises 14 residues. CDR1 LGHNA and CDR2 YSLEER come from the germline V gene.

The chain has TRBV28 and TRBJ2-1; the D call of TRBD2 rests on TCRdb alone, since no DNA is present to check it. This CDR3 is 15 amino acids long. Germline V CDR1 and CDR2: MDHEN, SYDVKM. This CDR3 reads CASSFGTSGNNEQFF. The variable domain in full, with the rest retrieved from reference TRBV28 and TRBJ2-1, is DVKVTQSSRYLVKRTGEKVFLECVQDMDHENMFWYRQDPGLGLRLIYFSYDVKMKEKGDIPEGYSVSREKKERFSLILESASTNQTSMYLCASSFGTSGNNEQFFGPGTRLTVL.

CDR3 loop: CASSLGTGNNEQYF. This chain joins TRBV7-6 and TRBJ2-7; TCRdb's D call, TRBD1, is unchecked because there is no DNA. Germline lookup yields CDR1 SGHVS and CDR2 FNYEAQ. CDR3 length: 14 residues.

The chain combines TRBV28 with TRBJ2-7; TCRdb gives TRBD1 as the D gene, but with no DNA this cannot be confirmed. This CDR3 is built from 15 residues. CDR1 and CDR2 (germline): MDHEN, SYDVKM. CDR3 loop: CASSLTGISADEQYF.

This chain joins TRBV12-3 or TRBV12-4 and TRBJ2-2; as DNA is missing, the TRBD1 call by TCRdb cannot be tested. This CDR3 has 13 residues. The CDR3 sequence: CASSSWGERELFF.

The rearrangement uses TRBV29-1 and TRBJ2-5; with no DNA, the TCRdb D assignment of TRBD1 cannot be verified. From germline, CDR1 is SQVTM and CDR2 ANQGSEA. There are 14 residues in the CDR3. The CDR3 spells CSVGRQGEGETQYF.

J is TRBJ1-1 and V is TRBV12-3 or TRBV12-4; the D gene TCRdb calls, TRBD1, cannot be checked with no DNA. The CDR3 sequence is 13 residues long. The CDR3 is CASSPGANTEAFF.

Here the CDR3 reads CASSVELAGRNEQFF. This chain connects TRBV9 to TRBJ2-1; TCRdb names TRBD2, which stays unverified in the absence of DNA. The CDR3 is made up of 15 amino acids. Looked up from germline, CDR1 is SGDLS and CDR2 is YYNGEE.

The rearrangement uses TRBV29-1 and TRBJ2-2. Germline values: CDR1 SQVTM, CDR2 ANQGSEA. The CDR3 covers 11 residues. The CDR3 spells CSVDEAGELFF.

The chain has TRBV5-1 and TRBJ2-7; TCRdb gives TRBD2 as the D gene, but with no DNA this cannot be confirmed. Germline V gene lookup returns CDR1 SGHRS and CDR2 YFSETQ. The CDR3 sequence is 14 residues long. The CDR3 spells CASSLAWGDYEQYF.

CDR3 sequence: CASSDAGYSNQPQHF. J is TRBJ1-5 and V is TRBV2. The germline gives CDR1 SNHLY, CDR2 FYNNEI. This CDR3 spans 15 amino acids.

This chain uses TRBV11-2 with TRBJ2-1; lacking DNA, the TRBD2 call made by TCRdb goes unchecked. Germline-derived CDR1 and CDR2 are SGHAT and FQNNGV. This CDR3 is 15 amino acids long. The CDR3 loop reads CASSPWALAANEQFF.

The V and J genes are TRBV7-2 and TRBJ2-3; TCRdb's D call of TRBD2 is untestable without DNA. The CDR3 length is 15 residues. Germline V gives CDR1 SGHTA, CDR2 FQGNSA. CDR3 sequence reads: CASSPGLAQGDTQYF.

This chain uses TRBV12-3 or TRBV12-4 with TRBJ2-5; checking the TCRdb D call of TRBD2 is not possible without DNA. This CDR3 spans 16 amino acids. CDR3 protein: CASSLIGLAGAETQYF.

The chain joins TRBV20-1 to TRBJ2-7; as DNA is missing, the TRBD1 call by TCRdb cannot be tested. The CDR3 totals 15 residues. Germline values: CDR1 DFQATT, CDR2 SNEGSKA (reference sequence). CDR3 amino acids: CSVPGGGLGLREQYF.

This chain connects TRBV6-9 to TRBJ1-4. The length of the CDR3 is 14 residues. Germline loops: CDR1 MNHGY, CDR2 SVAAGI. CDR3: CASSSLRGDEKLFF.

The rearrangement uses TRBV11-2 and TRBJ2-1. CDR3 length: 14 amino acids. The germline V gene has CDR1 SGHAT and CDR2 FQNNGV. The CDR3: CASSLGGQWNEQFF.

The V call is TRBV27, the J call TRBJ2-7; TCRdb's D gene call, TRBD1, goes unchecked for lack of DNA. The CDR3 loop spans 15 amino acids. Germline V lookup: CDR1 MNHEY, CDR2 SMNVEV (reference sequence). CDR3 sequence reads: CASSHTRDRAYEQYF.

The chain is built from TRBV7-9 and TRBJ2-7. The CDR3 covers 13 residues. Germline CDR1 is SEHNR and CDR2 is FQNEAQ (reference sequence). CDR3 sequence: CASSTRTTYEQYF.

The V and J genes are TRBV24-1 and TRBJ1-2; the D gene TCRdb calls, TRBD1, cannot be checked with no DNA. This CDR3 has 15 residues. The V gene's germline CDR1 is KGHDR and CDR2 SFDVKD. CDR3 protein: CATSGPGQGADGYTF.

The chain has TRBV5-5 and TRBJ2-3; TCRdb's assignment of TRBD1 cannot be checked, as there is no DNA. This CDR3 is 14 amino acids long. Per the germline V gene, CDR1 is SGHKS and CDR2 is YYEKEE (reference sequence). CDR3 sequence reads: CASSSPTQADTQYF.

The chain has TRBV9 and TRBJ1-5. CDR1 and CDR2 from the germline V gene are SGDLS and YYNGEE. The CDR3 is 13 amino acids. The CDR3 here is CASGGLSNQPQHF. Full variable domain (missing parts from reference TRBV9 and TRBJ1-5): DSGVTQTPKHLITATGQRVTLRCSPRSGDLSVYWYQQSLDQGLQFLIQYYNGEERAKGNILERFSAQQFPDLHSELNLSSLELGDSALYFCASGGLSNQPQHFGDGTRLSIL.

The chain couples TRBV27 to TRBJ2-7; lacking DNA, the TRBD1 call made by TCRdb goes unchecked. The CDR3 is made up of 15 amino acids. The germline V gene encodes CDR1 MNHEY and CDR2 SMNVEV (reference sequence). The CDR3: CASSSRQGAKYEQYF.

The genes are TRBV28 and TRBJ2-7; the TCRdb call, TRBD1, lacks DNA for checking. The CDR3 is 15 residues long. Germline CDR1 reads MDHEN; CDR2 reads SYDVKM. CDR3: CASSLRTPVGYEQYF.

This sequence joins TRBV10-3 and TRBJ1-2; there is no DNA to check the TCRdb D call of TRBD1. CDR3 length equals 17 residues. Germline lookup yields CDR1 ENHRY and CDR2 SYGVKD. The CDR3 reads CAISESGITGAPYGYTF.

The chain couples TRBV5-1 to TRBJ2-3. The CDR3 runs 14 residues. Looked up from germline, CDR1 is SGHRS and CDR2 is YFSETQ. The CDR3: CASSVSQYTDTQYF.

The chain couples TRBV3-1 to TRBJ2-6; TCRdb's D call of TRBD2 is untestable without DNA. Germline V gene sequence: CDR1 LGHDT, CDR2 YNNKEL (reference sequence). CDR3 length: 17 residues. Here the CDR3 reads CASSQVVVAPGANVLTF.

J is TRBJ2-5 and V is TRBV29-1; TCRdb designates TRBD1, a call that cannot be tested without DNA. Germline V gives CDR1 SQVTM, CDR2 ANQGSEA. The CDR3 loop spans 14 amino acids. The CDR3 region is CSADPGQGQETQYF.